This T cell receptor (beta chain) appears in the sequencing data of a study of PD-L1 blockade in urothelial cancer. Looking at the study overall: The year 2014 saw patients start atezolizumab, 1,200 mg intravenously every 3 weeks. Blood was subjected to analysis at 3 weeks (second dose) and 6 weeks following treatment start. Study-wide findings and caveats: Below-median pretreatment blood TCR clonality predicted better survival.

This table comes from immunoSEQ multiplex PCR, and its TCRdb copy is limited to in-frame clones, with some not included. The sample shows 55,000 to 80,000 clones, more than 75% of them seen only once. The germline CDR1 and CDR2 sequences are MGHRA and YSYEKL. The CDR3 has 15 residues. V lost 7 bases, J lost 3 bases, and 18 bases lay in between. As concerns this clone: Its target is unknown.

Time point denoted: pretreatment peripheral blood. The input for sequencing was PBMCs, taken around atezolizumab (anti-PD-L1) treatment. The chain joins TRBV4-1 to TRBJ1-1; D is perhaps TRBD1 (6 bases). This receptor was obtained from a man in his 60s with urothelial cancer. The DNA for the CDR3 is TGCGCCAGCAATTTACCAGGGAGGGGGGACACTGAAGCTTTCTTT. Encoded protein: CASNLPGRGDTEAFF.